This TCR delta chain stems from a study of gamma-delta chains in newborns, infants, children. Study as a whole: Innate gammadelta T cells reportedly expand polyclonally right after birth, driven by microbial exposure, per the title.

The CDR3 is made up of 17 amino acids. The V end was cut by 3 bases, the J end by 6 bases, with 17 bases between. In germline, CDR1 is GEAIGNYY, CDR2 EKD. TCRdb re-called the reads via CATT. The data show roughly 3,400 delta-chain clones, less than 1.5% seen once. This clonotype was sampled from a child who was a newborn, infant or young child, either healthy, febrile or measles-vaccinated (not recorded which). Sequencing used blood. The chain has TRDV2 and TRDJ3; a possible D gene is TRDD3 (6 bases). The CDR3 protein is CACDEVGASLDTRQMFF. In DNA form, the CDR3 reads TGTGCCTGTGACGAGGTGGGGGCTAGCTTGGACACCCGACAGATGTTTTTC.